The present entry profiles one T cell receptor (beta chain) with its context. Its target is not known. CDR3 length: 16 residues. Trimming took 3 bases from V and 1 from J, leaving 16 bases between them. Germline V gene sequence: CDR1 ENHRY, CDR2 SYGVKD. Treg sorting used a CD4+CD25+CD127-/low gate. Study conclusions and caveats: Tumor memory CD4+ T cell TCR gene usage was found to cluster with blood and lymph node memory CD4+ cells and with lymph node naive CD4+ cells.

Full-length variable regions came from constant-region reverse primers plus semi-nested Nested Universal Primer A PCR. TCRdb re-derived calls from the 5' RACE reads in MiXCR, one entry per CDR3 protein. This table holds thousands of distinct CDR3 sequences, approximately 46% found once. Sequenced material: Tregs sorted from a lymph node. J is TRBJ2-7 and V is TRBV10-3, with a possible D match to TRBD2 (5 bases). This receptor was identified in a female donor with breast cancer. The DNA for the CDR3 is TGTGCCATCAGTGACGGGGTAGGAACATTTTCCTACGAGCAGTACTTC. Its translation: CAISDGVGTFSYEQYF.